This T cell receptor beta chain comes out of a study of identical twins. Findings and caveats of the study: Zero-insertion analyses might be partly confounded by invariant T cells like MAIT and iNKT. Models predicted less out-of-frame TCR alpha sharing in monozygotic twins than was found.

The germline CDR1 and CDR2 sequences are SQVTM and ANQGSEA. V lost 4 bases and J 13 bases, leaving 16 bases between the germline ends. This CDR3 has 11 residues. TCRdb independently ran MiXCR on the 5' RACE reads; one entry per CDR3 protein. The data contain hundreds of thousands of distinct CDR3 sequences, 5.5% to 7.5% of them singletons. The donor group consisted entirely of healthy Caucasians. In this sample, this clonotype turned up many times. Its antigen is currently unknown. The receptor comes from a man younger than 35 in good health. Sequenced sample: naive T cells sorted from blood. This chain links TRBV29-1 with TRBJ1-1; D gene uncertain. The CDR3 spells CSVVFRGRGFF. DNA for the CDR3: TGCAGCGTTGTTTTCCGAGGACGAGGTTTCTTT.